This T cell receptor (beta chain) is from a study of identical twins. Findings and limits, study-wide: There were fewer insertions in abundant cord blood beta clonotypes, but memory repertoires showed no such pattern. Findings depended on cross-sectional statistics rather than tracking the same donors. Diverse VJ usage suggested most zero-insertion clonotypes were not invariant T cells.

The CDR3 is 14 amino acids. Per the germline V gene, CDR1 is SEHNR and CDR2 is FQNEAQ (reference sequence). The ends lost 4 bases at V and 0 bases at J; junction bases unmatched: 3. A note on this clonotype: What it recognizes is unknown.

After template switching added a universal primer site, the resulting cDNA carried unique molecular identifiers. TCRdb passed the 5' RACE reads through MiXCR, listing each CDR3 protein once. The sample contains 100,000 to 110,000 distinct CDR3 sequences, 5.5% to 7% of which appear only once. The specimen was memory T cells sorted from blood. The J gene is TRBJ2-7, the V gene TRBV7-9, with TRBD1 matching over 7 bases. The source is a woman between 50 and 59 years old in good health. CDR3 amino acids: CASSSTGSSYEQYF. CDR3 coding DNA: TGTGCCAGCAGCTCGACAGGGTCCTCCTACGAGCAGTACTTC.